The source of this T cell receptor (beta chain) is a study of CD8 T cells in ankylosing spondylitis. In regard to this clonotype: Antigen unknown. One end of the junction does not line up with germline, which may come from a read error.

Libraries for TCR beta were made by quantitative 5'-RACE with molecular barcodes. TCRdb reanalysed the 5' RACE reads using MiXCR and keeps one entry per CDR3 protein. The sample has 250,000 to 300,000 distinct CDR3 sequences; around 19% are singletons. The CDR3 runs 13 residues. Study results and limitations: Clones linked to disease, bearing a CD8+ phenotype, were relatively rare in peripheral blood. Significant enrichment of disease-linked clones was reportedly seen in matched ankylosing spondylitis synovial fluid. Reactive arthritis synovial fluid and blood previously showed some of these motif variants.

Sequenced material: blood, either unsorted or a sorted T cell fraction (not recorded which). The chain joins TRBV12-3 or TRBV12-4 to TRBJ2-3, with a tentative D call TRBD2 (6 bases). The TCR sequence derives from a male donor with ankylosing spondylitis or in good health (not recorded which). The CDR3 nucleotides read TGTGCCAGCAGTTGGGGAGGCACAGATAAGCAGTATTTT. This sequence encodes CASSWGGTDKQYF.